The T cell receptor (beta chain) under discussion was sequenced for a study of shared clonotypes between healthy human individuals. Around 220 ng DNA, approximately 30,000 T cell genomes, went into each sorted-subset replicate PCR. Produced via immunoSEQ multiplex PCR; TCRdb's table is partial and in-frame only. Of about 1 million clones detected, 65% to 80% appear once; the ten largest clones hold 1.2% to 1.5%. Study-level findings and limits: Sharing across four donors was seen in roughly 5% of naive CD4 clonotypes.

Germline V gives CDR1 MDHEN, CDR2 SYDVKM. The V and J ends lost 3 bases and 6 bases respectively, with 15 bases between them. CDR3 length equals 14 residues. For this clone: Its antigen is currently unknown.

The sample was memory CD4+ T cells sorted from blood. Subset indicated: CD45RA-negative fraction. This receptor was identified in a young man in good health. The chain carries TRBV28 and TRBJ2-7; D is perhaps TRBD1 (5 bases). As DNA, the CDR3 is TGTGCCAGCAGTTTTTCAGGGCTTAAAGGCGAGCAGTACTTC. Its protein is CASSFSGLKGEQYF.